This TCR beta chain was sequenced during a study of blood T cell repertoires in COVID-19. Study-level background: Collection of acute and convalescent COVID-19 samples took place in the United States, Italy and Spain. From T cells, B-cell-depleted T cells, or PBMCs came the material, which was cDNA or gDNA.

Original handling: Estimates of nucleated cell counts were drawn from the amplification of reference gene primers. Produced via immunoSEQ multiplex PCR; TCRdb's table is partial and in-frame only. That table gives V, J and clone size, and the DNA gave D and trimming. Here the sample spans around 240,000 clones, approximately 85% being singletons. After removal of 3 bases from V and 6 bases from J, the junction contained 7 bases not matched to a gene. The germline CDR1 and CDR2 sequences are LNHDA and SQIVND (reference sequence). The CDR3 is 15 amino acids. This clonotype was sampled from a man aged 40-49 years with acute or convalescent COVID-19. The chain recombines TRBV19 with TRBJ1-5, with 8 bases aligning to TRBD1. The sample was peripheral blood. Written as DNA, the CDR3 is TGTGCCAGTAGTATCAGTAACAGGGGGGTTCAGCCCCAGCATTTT. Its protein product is CASSISNRGVQPQHF.